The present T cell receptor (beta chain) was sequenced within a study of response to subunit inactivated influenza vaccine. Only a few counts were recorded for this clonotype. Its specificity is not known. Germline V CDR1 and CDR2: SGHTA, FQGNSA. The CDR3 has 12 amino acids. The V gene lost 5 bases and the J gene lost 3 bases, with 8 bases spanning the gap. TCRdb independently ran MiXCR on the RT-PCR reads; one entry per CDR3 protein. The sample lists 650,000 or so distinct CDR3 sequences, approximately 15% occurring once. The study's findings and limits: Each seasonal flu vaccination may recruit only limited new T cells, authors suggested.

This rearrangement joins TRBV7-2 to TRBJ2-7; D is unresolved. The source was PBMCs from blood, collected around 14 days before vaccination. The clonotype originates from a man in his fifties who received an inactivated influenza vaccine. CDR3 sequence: CASSEDHYEQYF. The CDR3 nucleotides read TGTGCCAGCAGCGAAGACCACTACGAGCAGTACTTC.